This T cell receptor beta chain was captured by sequencing in a study of cytomegalovirus exposure and HLA in healthy donors. Study-level points and caveats: Three of the chains that were CMV-associated were confirmed in vitro to be specific for CMV antigens.

Comments on this clone: Its specificity is not known.

Clones were read by immunoSEQ multiplex PCR, and TCRdb kept only the in-frame ones, dropping some. Of some 98,000 clones listed, about 90% are singletons. The source of this sequence is a man aged 18 to 29 in good health and CMV-seropositive. The sequencing input was PBMCs.

The CDR3 sequence is CASSQSVREQYF. DNA for the CDR3: TGTGCCAGCAGCCAAAGCGTGAGGGAGCAGTACTTC. The V call is TRBV7-9, the J call TRBJ2-7; D is uncertain. The germline CDR1 and CDR2 sequences are SEHNR and FQNEAQ (reference sequence). Trimming pared 5 bases from V and 7 bases from J, leaving 12 bases between. The CDR3 has 12 amino acids.